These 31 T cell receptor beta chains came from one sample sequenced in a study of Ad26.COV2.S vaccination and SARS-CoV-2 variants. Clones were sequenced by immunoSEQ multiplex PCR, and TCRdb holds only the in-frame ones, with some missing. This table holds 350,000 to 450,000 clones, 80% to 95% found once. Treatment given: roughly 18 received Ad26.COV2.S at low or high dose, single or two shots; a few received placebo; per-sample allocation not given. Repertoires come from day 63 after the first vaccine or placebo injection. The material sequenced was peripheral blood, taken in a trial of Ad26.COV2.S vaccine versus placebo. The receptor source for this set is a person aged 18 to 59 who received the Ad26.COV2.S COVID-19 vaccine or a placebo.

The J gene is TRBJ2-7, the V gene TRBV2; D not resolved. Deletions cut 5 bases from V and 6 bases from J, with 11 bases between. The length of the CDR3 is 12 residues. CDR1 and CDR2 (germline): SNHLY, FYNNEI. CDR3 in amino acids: CASSPTRREQYF. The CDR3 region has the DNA TGTGCCAGCAGTCCCACAAGGCGCGAGCAGTACTTC.

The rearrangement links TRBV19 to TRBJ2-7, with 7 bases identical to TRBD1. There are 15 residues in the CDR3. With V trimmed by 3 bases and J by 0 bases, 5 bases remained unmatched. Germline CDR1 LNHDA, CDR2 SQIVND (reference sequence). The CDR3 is CASSIQGDSSYEQYF. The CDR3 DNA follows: TGTGCCAGTAGTATCCAGGGGGACAGCTCCTACGAGCAGTACTTC.

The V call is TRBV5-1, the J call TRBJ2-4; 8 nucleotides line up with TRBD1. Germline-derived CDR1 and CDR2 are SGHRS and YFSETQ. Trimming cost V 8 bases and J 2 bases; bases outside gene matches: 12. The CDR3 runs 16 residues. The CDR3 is CASRSGTGTTKNIQYF. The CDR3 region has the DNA TGCGCCAGTAGATCCGGGACAGGTACTACCAAAAACATTCAGTACTTC.

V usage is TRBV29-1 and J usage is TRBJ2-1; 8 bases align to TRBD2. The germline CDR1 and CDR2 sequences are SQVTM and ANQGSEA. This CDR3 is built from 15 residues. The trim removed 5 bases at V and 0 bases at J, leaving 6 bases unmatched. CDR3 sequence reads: CSVKKGTSSYNEQFF. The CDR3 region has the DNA TGCAGCGTTAAGAAGGGGACTAGCTCCTACAATGAGCAGTTCTTC.

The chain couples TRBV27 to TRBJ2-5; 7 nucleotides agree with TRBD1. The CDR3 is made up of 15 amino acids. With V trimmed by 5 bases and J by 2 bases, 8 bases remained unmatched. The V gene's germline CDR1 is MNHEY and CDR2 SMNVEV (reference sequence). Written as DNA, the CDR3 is TGTGCCAGCAGTCCAGACAGGGTCACTCAAGAGACCCAGTACTTC. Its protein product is CASSPDRVTQETQYF.

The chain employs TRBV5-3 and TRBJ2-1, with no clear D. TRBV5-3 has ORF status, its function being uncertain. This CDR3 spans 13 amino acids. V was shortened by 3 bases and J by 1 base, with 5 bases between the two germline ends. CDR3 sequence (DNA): TGTGCCAGAAGCTGGGCTTCCTACAATGAGCAGTTCTTC. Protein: CARSWASYNEQFF.

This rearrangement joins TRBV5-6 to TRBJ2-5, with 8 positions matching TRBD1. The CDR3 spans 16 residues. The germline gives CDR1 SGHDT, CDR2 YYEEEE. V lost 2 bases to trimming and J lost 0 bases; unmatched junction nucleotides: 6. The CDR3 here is CASSLDRGFYQETQYF. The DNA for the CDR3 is TGTGCCAGCAGCTTAGACAGGGGATTTTACCAAGAGACCCAGTACTTC.

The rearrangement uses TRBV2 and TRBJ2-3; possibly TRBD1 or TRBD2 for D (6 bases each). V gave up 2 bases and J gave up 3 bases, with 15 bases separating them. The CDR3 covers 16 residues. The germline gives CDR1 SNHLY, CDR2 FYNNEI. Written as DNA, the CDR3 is TGTGCCAGCAGTGAAATTCGGAGGGGGGCGACAGATACGCAGTATTTT. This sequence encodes CASSEIRRGATDTQYF. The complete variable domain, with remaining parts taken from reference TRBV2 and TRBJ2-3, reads EPEVTQTPSHQVTQMGQEVILRCVPISNHLYFYWYRQILGQKVEFLVSFYNNEISEKSEIFDDQFSVERPDGSNFTLKIRSTKLEDSAMYFCASSEIRRGATDTQYFGPGTRLTVL.

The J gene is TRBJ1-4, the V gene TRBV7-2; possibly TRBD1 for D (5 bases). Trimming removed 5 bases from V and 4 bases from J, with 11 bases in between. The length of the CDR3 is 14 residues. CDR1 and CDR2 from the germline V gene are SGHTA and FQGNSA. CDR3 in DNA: TGTGCCAGCAGCCATCAGACAGATAATGAAAAACTGTTTTTT. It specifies CASSHQTDNEKLFF. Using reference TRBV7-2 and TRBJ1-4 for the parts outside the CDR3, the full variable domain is GAGVSQSPSNKVTEKGKDVELRCDPISGHTALYWYRQSLGQGLEFLIYFQGNSAPDKSGLPSDRFSAERTGGSVSTLTIQRTQQEDSAVYLCASSHQTDNEKLFFGSGTQLSVL.

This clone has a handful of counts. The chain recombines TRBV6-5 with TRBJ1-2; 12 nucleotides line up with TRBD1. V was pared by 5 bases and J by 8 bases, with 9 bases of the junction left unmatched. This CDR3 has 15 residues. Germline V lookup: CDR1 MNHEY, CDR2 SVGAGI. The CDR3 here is CASSLGQGASKGYTF. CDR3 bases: TGTGCCAGCAGTCTGGGACAGGGGGCCTCTAAGGGCTACACCTTC.

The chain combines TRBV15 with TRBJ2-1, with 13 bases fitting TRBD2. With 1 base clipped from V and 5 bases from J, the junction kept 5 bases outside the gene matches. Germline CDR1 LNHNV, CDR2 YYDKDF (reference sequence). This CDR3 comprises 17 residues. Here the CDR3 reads CATSRGNGLAGDNEQFF. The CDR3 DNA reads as TGTGCCACCAGCAGAGGGAATGGACTAGCGGGGGACAATGAGCAGTTCTTC.

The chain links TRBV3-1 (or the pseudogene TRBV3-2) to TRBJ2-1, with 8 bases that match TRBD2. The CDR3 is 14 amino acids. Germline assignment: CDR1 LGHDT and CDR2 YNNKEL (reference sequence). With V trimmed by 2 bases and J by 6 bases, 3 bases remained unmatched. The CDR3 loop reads CASSQPAGANEQFF. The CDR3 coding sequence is TGTGCCAGCAGCCAACCAGCGGGGGCCAATGAGCAGTTCTTC.

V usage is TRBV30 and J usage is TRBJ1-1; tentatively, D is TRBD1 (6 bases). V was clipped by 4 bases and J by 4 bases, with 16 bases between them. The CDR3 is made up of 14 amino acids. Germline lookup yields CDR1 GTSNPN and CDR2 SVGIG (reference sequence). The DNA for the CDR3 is TGTGCCTGGACGATCGGGGGCGCGGGCACTGAAGCTTTCTTT. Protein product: CAWTIGGAGTEAFF.

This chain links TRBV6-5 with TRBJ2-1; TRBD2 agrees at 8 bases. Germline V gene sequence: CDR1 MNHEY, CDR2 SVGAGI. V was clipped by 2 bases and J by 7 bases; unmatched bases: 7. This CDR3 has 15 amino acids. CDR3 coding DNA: TGTGCCAGCAGTTACCGAACGGGGGGGCGTAATGAGCAGTTCTTC. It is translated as CASSYRTGGRNEQFF.

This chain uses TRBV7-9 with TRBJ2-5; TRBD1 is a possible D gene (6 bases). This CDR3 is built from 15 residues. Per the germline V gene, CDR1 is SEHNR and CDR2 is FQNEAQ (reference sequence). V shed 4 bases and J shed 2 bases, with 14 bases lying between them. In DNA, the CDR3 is TGTGCCAGCAGCTCCGCCGGGACACCTCAAGAGACCCAGTACTTC. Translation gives CASSSAGTPQETQYF.

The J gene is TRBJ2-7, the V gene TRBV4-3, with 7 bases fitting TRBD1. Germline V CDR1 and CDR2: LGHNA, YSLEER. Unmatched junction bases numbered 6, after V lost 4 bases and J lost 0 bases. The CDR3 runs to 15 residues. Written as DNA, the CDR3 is TGCGCCAGCAGCCCCGGGACAGCGAGCTCCTACGAGCAGTACTTC. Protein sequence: CASSPGTASSYEQYF.

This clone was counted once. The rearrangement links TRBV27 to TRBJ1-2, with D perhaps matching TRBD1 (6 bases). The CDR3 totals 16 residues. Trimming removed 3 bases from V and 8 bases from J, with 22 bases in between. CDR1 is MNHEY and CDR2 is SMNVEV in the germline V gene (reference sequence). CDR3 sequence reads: CASSLLYAGGAQGYTF. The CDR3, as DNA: TGTGCCAGCAGTTTGCTTTATGCGGGGGGGGCGCAGGGCTACACCTTC.

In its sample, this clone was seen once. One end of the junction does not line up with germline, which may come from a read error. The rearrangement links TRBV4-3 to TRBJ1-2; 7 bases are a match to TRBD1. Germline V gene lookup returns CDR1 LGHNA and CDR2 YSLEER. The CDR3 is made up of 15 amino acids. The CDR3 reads CASSRTGARHYGYTF. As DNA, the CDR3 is TGCGCCAGCAGCCGAACAGGGGCCCGGCACTACGGCTACACCTTC.

DNA of the CDR3: TGTGCCAGTAGTATAGGGACAGCCATATACGAGCAGTACTTC. This gives the protein CASSIGTAIYEQYF. V usage is TRBV19 and J usage is TRBJ2-7; tentatively, D is TRBD1 (6 bases). This CDR3 has 14 residues. Deletions cut 1 base from V and 4 bases from J, with 11 bases between. The germline CDR1 and CDR2 sequences are LNHDA and SQIVND (reference sequence). Using reference TRBV19 and TRBJ2-7 for the parts outside the CDR3, the full variable domain is DGGITQSPKYLFRKEGQNVTLSCEQNLNHDAMYWYRQDPGQGLRLIYYSQIVNDFQKGDIAEGYSVSREKKESFPLTVTSAQKNPTAFYLCASSIGTAIYEQYFGPGTRLTVT.

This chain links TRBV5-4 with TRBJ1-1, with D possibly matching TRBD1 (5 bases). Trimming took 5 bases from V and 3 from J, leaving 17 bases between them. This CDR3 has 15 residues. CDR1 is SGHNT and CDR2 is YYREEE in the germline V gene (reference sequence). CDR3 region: CASSGGVRDYTEAFF. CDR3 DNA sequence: TGTGCCAGCAGTGGGGGGGTCAGGGACTACACTGAAGCTTTCTTT.

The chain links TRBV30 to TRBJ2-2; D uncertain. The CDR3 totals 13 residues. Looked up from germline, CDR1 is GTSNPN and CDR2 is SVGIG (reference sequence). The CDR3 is CATKPGNTGELFF. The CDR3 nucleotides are TGTGCTACTAAACCGGGGAACACCGGGGAGCTGTTTTTT.

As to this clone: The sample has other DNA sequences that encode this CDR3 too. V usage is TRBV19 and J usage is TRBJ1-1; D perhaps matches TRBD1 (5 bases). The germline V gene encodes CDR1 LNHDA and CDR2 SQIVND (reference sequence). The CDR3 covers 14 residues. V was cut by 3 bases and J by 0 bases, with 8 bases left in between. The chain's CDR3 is CASSIQGLNTEAFF. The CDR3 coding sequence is TGTGCCAGTAGTATTCAGGGTTTGAACACTGAAGCTTTCTTT.

For the CDR3, the DNA is TGTGCCAGCAGCTCACAGGGGGCTCGCTCGATGAACACTGAAGCTTTCTTT. Its translation is CASSSQGARSMNTEAFF. This chain joins TRBV11-2 and TRBJ1-1; 9 positions match TRBD1. Trimming cost V 4 bases and J 0 bases; bases outside gene matches: 9. Germline CDR1 SGHAT, CDR2 FQNNGV. The CDR3 sequence is 17 residues long.

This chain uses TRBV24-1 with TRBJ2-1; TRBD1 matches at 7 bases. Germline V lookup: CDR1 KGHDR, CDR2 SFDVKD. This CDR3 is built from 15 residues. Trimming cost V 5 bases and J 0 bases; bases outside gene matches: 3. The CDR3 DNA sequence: TGTGCCACCAGTGCGGCAGGGGGCTCCTACAATGAGCAGTTCTTC. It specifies CATSAAGGSYNEQFF.

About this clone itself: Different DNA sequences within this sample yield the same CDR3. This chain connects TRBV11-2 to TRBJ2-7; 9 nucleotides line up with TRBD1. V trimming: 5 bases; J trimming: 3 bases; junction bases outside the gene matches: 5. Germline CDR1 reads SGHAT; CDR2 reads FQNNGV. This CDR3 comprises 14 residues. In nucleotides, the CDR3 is TGTGCCAGCAGCCCCTCGACAGGGGGCTACGAGCAGTACTTC. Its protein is CASSPSTGGYEQYF.

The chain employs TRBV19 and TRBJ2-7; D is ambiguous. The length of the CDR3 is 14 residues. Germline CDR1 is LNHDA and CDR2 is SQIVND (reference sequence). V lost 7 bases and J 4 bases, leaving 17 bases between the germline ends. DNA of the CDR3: TGTGCCAGTACCACGTCGAATGGGTTGTACGAGCAGTACTTC. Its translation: CASTTSNGLYEQYF.

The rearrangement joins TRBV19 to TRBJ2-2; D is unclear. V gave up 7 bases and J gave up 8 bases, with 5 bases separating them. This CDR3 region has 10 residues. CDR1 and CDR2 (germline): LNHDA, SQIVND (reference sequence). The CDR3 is CASKGGELFF. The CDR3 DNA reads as TGTGCCAGTAAGGGAGGGGAGCTGTTTTTT.

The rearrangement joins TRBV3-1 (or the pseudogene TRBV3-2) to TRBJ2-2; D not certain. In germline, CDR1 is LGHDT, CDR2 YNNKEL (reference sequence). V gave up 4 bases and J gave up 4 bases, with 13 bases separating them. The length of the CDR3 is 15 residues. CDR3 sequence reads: CASSLDSPPTGELFF. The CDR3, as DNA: TGTGCCAGCAGCCTTGATTCTCCTCCCACCGGGGAGCTGTTTTTT.

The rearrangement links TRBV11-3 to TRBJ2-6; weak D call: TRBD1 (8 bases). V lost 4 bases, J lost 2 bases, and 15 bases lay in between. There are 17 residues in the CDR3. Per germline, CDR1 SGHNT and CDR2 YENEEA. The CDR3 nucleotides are TGTGCCAGCAGCTCGACAGGGGAGGGCGCTGGGGCCAACGTCCTGACTTTC. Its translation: CASSSTGEGAGANVLTF.

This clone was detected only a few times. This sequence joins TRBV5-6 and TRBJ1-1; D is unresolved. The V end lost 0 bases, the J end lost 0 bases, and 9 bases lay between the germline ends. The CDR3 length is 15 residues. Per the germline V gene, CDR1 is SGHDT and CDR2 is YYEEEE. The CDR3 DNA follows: TGTGCCAGCAGCTTGGTGAACAACGTGAACACTGAAGCTTTCTTT. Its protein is CASSLVNNVNTEAFF.

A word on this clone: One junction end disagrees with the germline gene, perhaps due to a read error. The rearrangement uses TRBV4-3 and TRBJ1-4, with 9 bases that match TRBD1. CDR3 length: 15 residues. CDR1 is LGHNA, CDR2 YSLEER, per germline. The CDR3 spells CASSQATGTGTSWVF. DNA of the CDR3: TGCGCCAGCAGTCAGGCAACCGGGACAGGGACTTCGTGGGTTTTT.